The 30 T cell receptor beta chains below all came from one sample that was sequenced in a study of blood T cell repertoires in COVID-19. TCRdb's table, derived via immunoSEQ multiplex PCR, lists solely in-frame clones and lacks some. The sample consists of some 66,000 clones, roughly 82% of them appearing once. Source material: peripheral blood. The receptors here all came from a man in his sixties with acute or convalescent COVID-19.

The chain employs TRBV9 and TRBJ1-5; tentatively, D is TRBD1 (5 bases). The CDR3 length is 15 residues. Germline-derived CDR1 and CDR2 are SGDLS and YYNGEE. Trimming left V 6 bases short and J 1 base short, with 14 bases between. The CDR3 DNA reads as TGTGCCAGCAATTCGGCAGGGTTGAGCAATCAGCCCCAGCATTTT. Translated: CASNSAGLSNQPQHF.

The V gene is TRBV5-5, the J gene TRBJ1-2, with TRBD1 identical over 7 bases. The junction had 2 bases not matched to a gene; V was cut back by 4 bases and J by 8 bases. Germline-derived CDR1 and CDR2 are SGHKS and YYEKEE (reference sequence). The CDR3 extends over 11 amino acids. CDR3 nucleotides: TGTGCCAGCAGCCCGGACAGGGGCTACACCTTC. Protein product: CASSPDRGYTF.

V usage is TRBV7-2 and J usage is TRBJ2-7; D not certain. The CDR3 has 13 residues. Trimming pared 3 bases from V and 6 bases from J, leaving 12 bases between. Germline CDR1 is SGHTA and CDR2 is FQGNSA. The chain's CDR3 is CASSLGYSGEQYV. The CDR3 coding sequence is TGTGCCAGCAGCTTGGGCTATAGTGGCGAGCAGTACGTC.

The rearrangement uses TRBV5-8 and TRBJ2-5; TRBD2 aligns across 13 bases. V was pared by 4 bases and J by 0 bases, with 3 bases of the junction left unmatched. This CDR3 spans 16 amino acids. Germline values: CDR1 SGHTS, CDR2 YDEGEE. The CDR3 DNA reads as TGTGCCAGCAGCCCGGGACTAGCGGGGAACCAAGAGACCCAGTACTTC. Its protein product is CASSPGLAGNQETQYF.

This clone has just a few counts. This chain uses TRBV5-1 with TRBJ2-6; possible D gene TRBD1, 5 bases. The V end lost 4 bases, the J end lost 0 bases, and 11 bases lay between the germline ends. CDR3 size: 16 residues. Per the germline V gene, CDR1 is SGHRS and CDR2 is YFSETQ. CDR3 bases: TGCGCCAGCAGCCCGGTACAGGCCTCTGGGGCCAACGTCCTGACTTTC. It yields the protein CASSPVQASGANVLTF.

The chain combines TRBV3-1 (or the pseudogene TRBV3-2) with TRBJ2-5; 7 bases agree with TRBD2. The germline gives CDR1 LGHDT, CDR2 YNNKEL (reference sequence). The CDR3 extends over 16 amino acids. The junction had 9 bases not matched to a gene; V was cut back by 0 bases and J by 5 bases. The CDR3 DNA reads as TGTGCCAGCAGCCAAGAGGTCGGGACTAAGGGGGAGACCCAGTACTTC. Translated: CASSQEVGTKGETQYF.

This rearrangement joins TRBV12-3 or TRBV12-4 to TRBJ1-6; D may be TRBD1 (5 bases). The CDR3 has 12 amino acids. Trimming took 10 bases from V and 9 from J, leaving 13 bases between them. The CDR3 spells CATGDWGSPLHF. CDR3 bases: TGTGCCACCGGGGACTGGGGTTCACCCCTCCACTTT.

The chain has TRBV19 and TRBJ1-5; 7 nucleotides match TRBD1. V was clipped by 5 bases and J by 5 bases; unmatched bases: 9. The CDR3 covers 15 residues. The germline gives CDR1 LNHDA, CDR2 SQIVND (reference sequence). CDR3 amino acids: CASSGMRQGHQPQHF. CDR3 DNA: TGTGCCAGTAGTGGGATGCGACAGGGCCATCAGCCCCAGCATTTT.

V usage is TRBV11-1 and J usage is TRBJ2-1; weak D call: TRBD1 (6 bases). This CDR3 is built from 16 residues. V was trimmed by 4 bases and J by 8 bases, leaving 21 bases between them. Looked up from germline, CDR1 is SGHAT and CDR2 is FQDESV (reference sequence). CDR3 region: CASSSSVPQGGDEQFF. CDR3 nucleotides: TGTGCCAGCAGCTCCAGCGTCCCTCAAGGGGGTGATGAGCAGTTCTTC.

V usage is TRBV4-3 and J usage is TRBJ2-7; 7 bases are shared with TRBD1. With V trimmed by 4 bases and J by 0 bases, 21 bases remained unmatched. This CDR3 is built from 20 residues. Germline assignment: CDR1 LGHNA and CDR2 YSLEER. In DNA form, the CDR3 reads TGCGCCAGCAGCCGACAACGGACCTCAACCGGGACAGCCGACTCCTACGAGCAGTACTTC. This gives the protein CASSRQRTSTGTADSYEQYF.

This chain uses TRBV4-1 with TRBJ1-5; a possible D gene is TRBD1 (6 bases). This CDR3 is 17 amino acids long. Trimming removed 0 bases from V and 7 bases from J, with 19 bases in between. Germline lookup yields CDR1 MGHRA and CDR2 YSYEKL. CDR3 sequence: CASSQERWGSRGQPQHF. CDR3 DNA sequence: TGCGCCAGCAGCCAAGAAAGGTGGGGGAGCAGGGGCCAGCCCCAGCATTTT.

This chain links TRBV7-9 with TRBJ1-2, with D unresolved. CDR3 length: 14 residues. Germline V gene sequence: CDR1 SEHNR, CDR2 FQNEAQ (reference sequence). Trimming removed 5 bases from V and 7 bases from J, with 17 bases in between. The CDR3 DNA sequence: TGTGCCAGCAGCCGGGTGGGAACCCGGGGTGGCTACACCTTC. It encodes CASSRVGTRGGYTF.

This sequence joins TRBV11-3 and TRBJ2-1, with 9 nucleotides matching TRBD2. Germline CDR1 is SGHNT and CDR2 is YENEEA. The V and J ends lost 3 bases and 8 bases, in that order; junction bases with no gene match: 8. This CDR3 spans 15 amino acids. The DNA for the CDR3 is TGTGCCAGCAGCTTTGGCGGGGGGGCTCTCGATGAGCAGTTCTTC. It specifies CASSFGGGALDEQFF.

The chain uses TRBV6-4 and TRBJ1-1; maybe TRBD1 (5 bases). Trimming removed 0 bases at V and 4 bases at J, with 9 bases between. The CDR3 runs 14 residues. CDR1 and CDR2 from the germline V gene are MRHNA and SNTAGT. CDR3 sequence: CASSDSNRGTEAFF. In nucleotides, the CDR3 is TGTGCCAGCAGTGACTCGAATAGGGGCACTGAAGCTTTCTTT.

The chain uses TRBV2 and TRBJ1-4, with a tentative D call TRBD1 (5 bases). Trimming cost V 2 bases and J 5 bases, with 12 bases left between them. The CDR3 contains 15 residues. CDR1 is SNHLY and CDR2 is FYNNEI in the germline V gene. This CDR3 is CASSENGGGNEKLFF. The CDR3 region has the DNA TGTGCCAGCAGTGAAAACGGGGGAGGCAATGAAAAACTGTTTTTT.

The rearrangement joins TRBV12-3 or TRBV12-4 to TRBJ2-1; tentative D call: TRBD2 (5 bases). Between the trimmed V and J ends, which lost 1 base and 7 bases, there was a span of 8 bases. CDR3 size: 13 residues. The CDR3 region has the DNA TGTGCCAGCAGTTTAGGAGGCGGGAATGAGCAGTTCTTC. Its protein is CASSLGGGNEQFF.

J is TRBJ1-5 and V is TRBV19; D possibly corresponds to TRBD1 (5 bases). The CDR3 is made up of 16 amino acids. V shed 6 bases and J shed 0 bases, with 15 bases lying between them. Germline CDR1 reads LNHDA; CDR2 reads SQIVND (reference sequence). In DNA form, the CDR3 reads TGTGCCAGTAGCCCTAGACAGACTTATAGCAATCAGCCCCAGCATTTT. Protein sequence: CASSPRQTYSNQPQHF. The complete variable domain, with remaining parts taken from reference TRBV19 and TRBJ1-5, reads DGGITQSPKYLFRKEGQNVTLSCEQNLNHDAMYWYRQDPGQGLRLIYYSQIVNDFQKGDIAEGYSVSREKKESFPLTVTSAQKNPTAFYLCASSPRQTYSNQPQHFGDGTRLSIL.

V gene TRBV4-1 combines with J gene TRBJ1-6, with D perhaps TRBD1 (5 bases). The CDR3 covers 20 residues. The V gene's germline CDR1 is MGHRA and CDR2 YSYEKL. V shed 1 base and J shed 0 bases, with 19 bases lying between them. CDR3 loop: CASSQGPGRGASSYNSPLHF. The CDR3 bases are TGCGCCAGCAGCCAAGGTCCGGGGCGCGGGGCAAGCTCCTATAATTCACCCCTCCACTTT.

This chain links TRBV7-9 with TRBJ1-4; 8 bases line up with TRBD1. The J segment lost 2 bases and the V segment lost 3 bases, leaving 8 bases of the junction unmatched. The germline CDR1 and CDR2 sequences are SEHNR and FQNEAQ (reference sequence). The CDR3 covers 17 residues. The CDR3 DNA reads as TGTGCCAGCAGCTTTGTCGGACAGGGTGAGACTAATGAAAAACTGTTTTTT. This encodes CASSFVGQGETNEKLFF. Full variable domain (missing parts from reference TRBV7-9 and TRBJ1-4): DTGVSQNPRHKITKRGQNVTFRCDPISEHNRLYWYRQTLGQGPEFLTYFQNEAQLEKSRLLSDRFSAERPKGSFSTLEIQRTEQGDSAMYLCASSFVGQGETNEKLFFGSGTQLSVL.

The gene calls are TRBV28 and TRBJ1-2, with 10 bases fitting TRBD1. The CDR3 extends over 18 amino acids. Germline trimming cut 7 bases from V and 4 bases from J; bases unmatched to any gene: 18. Germline CDR1 is MDHEN and CDR2 is SYDVKM. The CDR3 spells CASTPARDRGSRSYGYTF. As DNA, the CDR3 is TGTGCCAGCACCCCGGCCCGGGACAGGGGATCCAGGTCCTATGGCTACACCTTC.

The CDR3 nucleotides are TGTGCCAGCAGCCCCGGGACAGGCTATGGCTACACCTTC. Amino acid sequence: CASSPGTGYGYTF. The rearrangement joins TRBV6-2 or TRBV6-3 to TRBJ1-2, with 8 bases aligning to TRBD1. The CDR3 contains 13 residues. Germline-derived CDR1 and CDR2 are MNHEY and SVGEGT. Losses at the gene ends were 6 bases for V and 4 bases for J; bases not matched to a gene: 4.

The chain couples TRBV3-1 (or the pseudogene TRBV3-2) to TRBJ2-6; D might be TRBD2 (6 bases). Germline CDR1 reads LGHDT; CDR2 reads YNNKEL (reference sequence). Trimming removed 3 bases from V and 3 bases from J, with 12 bases in between. CDR3 length: 16 residues. In DNA, the CDR3 is TGTGCCAGCAGCCATGGAGGGACGAGTGGGGCCAACGTCCTGACTTTC. Protein: CASSHGGTSGANVLTF.

This chain links TRBV30 with TRBJ2-1, with a possible D match to TRBD1 (7 bases). The CDR3 totals 13 residues. Looked up from germline, CDR1 is GTSNPN and CDR2 is SVGIG (reference sequence). V was clipped by 4 bases and J by 4 bases, with 11 bases between them. The CDR3 reads CAWNQGGYNEQFF. In nucleotides, the CDR3 is TGTGCCTGGAATCAGGGGGGATACAATGAGCAGTTCTTC.

This clone was seen only a few times. The chain uses TRBV27 and TRBJ1-1; D unresolved. The CDR3 contains 13 residues. Trimming pared 3 bases from V and 5 bases from J, leaving 10 bases between. CDR1 is MNHEY, CDR2 SMNVEV, per germline (reference sequence). The CDR3 sequence: CASSFSPGTEAFF. In nucleotides, the CDR3 is TGTGCCAGCAGTTTCTCTCCGGGGACTGAAGCTTTCTTT.

V usage is TRBV24-1 and J usage is TRBJ2-3; no clear D gene. The CDR3 is 16 amino acids. Trimming shortened V by 0 bases and J by 0 bases, and 9 bases separated the two germline ends. Germline lookup yields CDR1 KGHDR and CDR2 SFDVKD. The CDR3 region is CATSDLGGASTDTQYF. As DNA, the CDR3 is TGTGCCACCAGTGATTTGGGCGGAGCTAGCACAGATACGCAGTATTTT.

The sample holds a few counts of this clone. The chain employs TRBV7-2 and TRBJ2-3; possible D gene TRBD1, 6 bases. Germline lookup yields CDR1 SGHTA and CDR2 FQGNSA. V was clipped by 8 bases and J by 1 base, with 10 bases between them. The CDR3 contains 13 residues. CDR3 loop: CASGSGGTDTQYF. The CDR3 DNA is TGTGCCAGCGGCTCAGGGGGCACAGATACGCAGTATTTT.

This chain connects TRBV28 to TRBJ1-2; D gene uncertain. V was pared by 1 base and J by 0 bases, with 6 bases between. There are 14 residues in the CDR3. Per the germline V gene, CDR1 is MDHEN and CDR2 is SYDVKM. The CDR3 coding sequence is TGTGCCAGCAGTTTATTGGCAGCTAACTATGGCTACACCTTC. Translated: CASSLLAANYGYTF.

J is TRBJ2-5 and V is TRBV11-2; tentatively, D is TRBD1 (5 bases). Trimming took off 0 bases at V and 2 bases at J, with 10 bases between the two ends. The CDR3 is 15 residues long. CDR1 and CDR2 (germline): SGHAT, FQNNGV. CDR3 amino acids: CASSLDSHRQETQYF. CDR3 bases: TGTGCCAGCAGCTTAGATTCCCACAGGCAAGAGACCCAGTACTTC.

With respect to this clone: The junction and the germline gene differ at one end; a read error may be behind it. The rearrangement links TRBV6-1 to TRBJ1-6, with D possibly matching TRBD1 (6 bases). From germline, CDR1 is MNHNS and CDR2 SASEGT. The CDR3 extends over 13 amino acids. The CDR3 loop reads CASSQAGASPLHF. The CDR3 DNA sequence: TGTGCCAGCAGTCAAGCGGGGGCTTCACCCCTCCACTTT.

This clone was detected a few times. The chain is built from TRBV6-2 or TRBV6-3 and TRBJ2-3, with 7 bases lining up with TRBD2. From germline, CDR1 is MNHEY and CDR2 SVGEGT. With 6 bases clipped from V and 7 bases from J, the junction kept 10 bases outside the gene matches. This CDR3 region has 14 residues. CDR3 DNA: TGTGCCAGCAGCTCCGGGAGGACCTTACATACGCAGTATTTT. Its protein product is CASSSGRTLHTQYF.